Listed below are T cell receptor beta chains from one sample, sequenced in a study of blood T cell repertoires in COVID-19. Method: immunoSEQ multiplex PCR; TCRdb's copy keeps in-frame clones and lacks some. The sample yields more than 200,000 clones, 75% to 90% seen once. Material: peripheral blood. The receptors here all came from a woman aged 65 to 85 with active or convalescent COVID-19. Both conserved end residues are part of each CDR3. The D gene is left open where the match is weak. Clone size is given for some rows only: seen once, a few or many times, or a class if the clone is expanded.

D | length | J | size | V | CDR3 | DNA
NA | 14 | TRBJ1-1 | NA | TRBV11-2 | CASSFTDAGAGAFF | TGTGCCAGCAGCTTTACAGATGCGGGAGCAGGGGCTTTCTTT
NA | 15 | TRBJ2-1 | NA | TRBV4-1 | CASSPQGGGYNEQFF | TGCGCCAGCAGCCCACAGGGTGGGGGATACAATGAGCAGTTCTTC
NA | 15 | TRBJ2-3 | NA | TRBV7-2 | CASSLLGGGPDTQYF | TGTGCCAGCAGCCTTCTGGGGGGGGGCCCAGATACGCAGTATTTT
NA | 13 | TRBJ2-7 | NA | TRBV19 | CASSPGVPYEQYF | TGTGCCAGTAGTCCCGGGGTCCCCTACGAGCAGTACTTC
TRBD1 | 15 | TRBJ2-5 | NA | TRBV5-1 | CASSYTGGAWETQYF | TGCGCCAGCAGCTACACAGGGGGCGCCTGGGAGACCCAGTACTTC
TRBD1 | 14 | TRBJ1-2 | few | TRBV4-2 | CASSPGQGNYGYTF | TGTGCCAGCAGCCCGGGACAGGGGAACTATGGCTACACCTTC
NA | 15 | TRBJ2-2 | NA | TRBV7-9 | CASSLGSMLTGELFF | TGTGCCAGCAGCTTAGGCAGTATGCTCACCGGGGAGCTGTTTTTT
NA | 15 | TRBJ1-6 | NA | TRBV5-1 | CASSLGAGGDSPLHF | TGCGCCAGCAGCTTGGGGGCGGGGGGGGATTCACCCCTCCACTTT
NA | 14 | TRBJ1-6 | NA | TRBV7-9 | CASRTTGQNSPLHF | TGTGCCAGCCGCACAACAGGGCAAAATTCACCCCTCCACTTT
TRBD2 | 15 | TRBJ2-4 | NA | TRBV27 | CASRRTSGGAGIQYF | TGTGCCAGCAGACGGACTAGCGGGGGGGCCGGCATTCAGTACTTC
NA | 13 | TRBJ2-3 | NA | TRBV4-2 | CASSQARTDTQYF | TGTGCCAGCAGCCAAGCGCGGACAGATACGCAGTATTTT
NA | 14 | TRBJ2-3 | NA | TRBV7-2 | CASRSRVRTDTQYF | TGTGCCAGCAGATCCCGGGTGCGGACAGATACGCAGTATTTT
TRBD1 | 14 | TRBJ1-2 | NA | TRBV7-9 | CASSLGQPLYGYTF | TGTGCCAGCAGCTTGGGACAGCCCCTCTATGGCTACACCTTC
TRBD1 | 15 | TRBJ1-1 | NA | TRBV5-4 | CASSWRDRLNTEAFF | TGTGCCAGCAGCTGGCGGGACAGGCTTAACACTGAAGCTTTCTTT
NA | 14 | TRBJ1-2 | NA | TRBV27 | CASSLTGSSKGYTF | TGTGCCAGCAGTTTGACAGGTTCATCAAAGGGCTACACCTTC
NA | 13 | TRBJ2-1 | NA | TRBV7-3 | CASSTRWEDEQFF | TGTGCCAGCAGCACCCGGTGGGAGGATGAGCAGTTCTTC
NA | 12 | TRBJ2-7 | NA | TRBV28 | CASSLSSYEQYF | TGTGCCAGCAGCCTTAGCTCCTACGAGCAGTACTTC
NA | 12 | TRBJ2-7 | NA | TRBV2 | CASSAGFYEQYF | TGTGCCAGCAGTGCCGGGTTCTACGAGCAGTACTTC
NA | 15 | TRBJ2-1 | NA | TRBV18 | CASFLQPGVGNEQFF | TGTGCCAGCTTCCTACAACCGGGGGTTGGAAATGAGCAGTTCTTC
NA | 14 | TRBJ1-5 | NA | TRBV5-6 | CASSGGASNQPQHF | TGTGCCAGCAGTGGGGGGGCTAGCAATCAGCCCCAGCATTTT
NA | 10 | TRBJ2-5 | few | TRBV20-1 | CSASRGTQYF | TGCAGTGCTAGCAGAGGGACCCAGTACTTC
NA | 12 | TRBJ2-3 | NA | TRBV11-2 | CASGEFTDTQYF | TGTGCCAGCGGGGAGTTCACAGATACGCAGTATTTT
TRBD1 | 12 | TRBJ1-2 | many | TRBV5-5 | CASRLTGGGYTF | TGTGCCAGCCGTCTGACAGGGGGAGGCTACACCTTC
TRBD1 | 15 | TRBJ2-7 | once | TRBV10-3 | CAISEIGQGTYEQYF | TGTGCCATCAGTGAAATCGGACAGGGAACCTACGAGCAGTACTTC
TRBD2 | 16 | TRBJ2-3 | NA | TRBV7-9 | CASSLVGDYYTDTQYF | TGTGCCAGCAGCTTAGTGGGGGACTATTACACAGATACGCAGTATTTT
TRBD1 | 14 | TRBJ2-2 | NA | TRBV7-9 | CASSRTGDTGELFF | TGTGCCAGCAGCCGGACAGGGGACACCGGGGAGCTGTTTTTT
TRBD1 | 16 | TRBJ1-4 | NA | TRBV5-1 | CASSPGTGGFGEKLFF | TGCGCCAGCAGCCCCGGGACAGGGGGCTTCGGTGAAAAACTGTTTTTT
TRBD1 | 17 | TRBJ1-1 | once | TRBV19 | CASSTRQGGRRKTEAFF | TGTGCCAGTAGTACTCGACAGGGGGGTCGTCGGAAGACTGAAGCTTTCTTT
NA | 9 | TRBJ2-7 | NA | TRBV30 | CAWRRLAVF | TGTGCCTGGAGGAGGTTAGCGGTCTTC